This T cell receptor (beta chain) was found in a study of graft-versus-host responses after intestinal transplantation. TCRdb keeps only in-frame clones here, not all; method: immunoSEQ multiplex PCR. The sample has 60,000 to 75,000 clones; 89% are singletons. Trimming removed 7 bases from V and 1 base from J, with 14 bases in between. The CDR3 extends over 14 amino acids. Germline loops: CDR1 SGHRS, CDR2 YFSETQ. As concerns this clone: What it recognizes is unknown.

The specimen comprised unstimulated CD8+ T cells sorted from spleen or lymph node cells, sampled before intestinal transplant. This receptor was identified in a human donor who received an intestinal transplant. The gene calls are TRBV5-1 and TRBJ1-2; the D is unclear. CDR3 amino acids: CASAATTNNYGYTF. DNA for the CDR3: TGCGCCAGCGCCGCCACAACGAATAACTATGGCTACACCTTC.